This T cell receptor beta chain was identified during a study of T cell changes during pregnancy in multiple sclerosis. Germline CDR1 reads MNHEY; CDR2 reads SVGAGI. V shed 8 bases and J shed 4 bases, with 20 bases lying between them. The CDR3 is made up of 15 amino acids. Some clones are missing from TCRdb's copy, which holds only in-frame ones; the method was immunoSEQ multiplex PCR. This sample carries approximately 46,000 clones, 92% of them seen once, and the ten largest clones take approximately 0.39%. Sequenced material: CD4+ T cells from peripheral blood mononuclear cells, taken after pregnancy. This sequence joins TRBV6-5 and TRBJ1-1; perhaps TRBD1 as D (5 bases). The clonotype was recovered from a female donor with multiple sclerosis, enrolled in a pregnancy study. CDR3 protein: CASDRGRNPTTEAFF. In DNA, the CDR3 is TGTGCCAGCGATAGGGGCCGCAACCCCACCACTGAAGCTTTCTTT.